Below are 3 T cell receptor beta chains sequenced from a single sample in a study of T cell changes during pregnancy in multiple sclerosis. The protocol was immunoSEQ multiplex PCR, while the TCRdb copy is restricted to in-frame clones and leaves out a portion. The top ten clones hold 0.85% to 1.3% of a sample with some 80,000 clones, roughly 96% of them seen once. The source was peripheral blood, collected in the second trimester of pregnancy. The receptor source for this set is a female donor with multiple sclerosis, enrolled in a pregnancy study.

CDR3 nucleotides: TGTGCCAGCCTCCGTCGGGAGGGGAGAAACACCATATATTTT. It codes for CASLRREGRNTIYF. The chain combines TRBV28 with TRBJ1-3; maybe TRBD1 (5 bases). The CDR3 runs to 14 residues. V lost 8 bases and J lost 5, with 16 bases in between. Germline V gene sequence: CDR1 MDHEN, CDR2 SYDVKM.

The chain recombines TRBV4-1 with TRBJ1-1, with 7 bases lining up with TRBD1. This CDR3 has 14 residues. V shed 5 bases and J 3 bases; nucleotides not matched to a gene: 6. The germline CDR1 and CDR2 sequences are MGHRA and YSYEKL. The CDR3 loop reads CASSGRGEDTEAFF. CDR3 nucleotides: TGCGCCAGCAGCGGCAGGGGGGAGGACACTGAAGCTTTCTTT.

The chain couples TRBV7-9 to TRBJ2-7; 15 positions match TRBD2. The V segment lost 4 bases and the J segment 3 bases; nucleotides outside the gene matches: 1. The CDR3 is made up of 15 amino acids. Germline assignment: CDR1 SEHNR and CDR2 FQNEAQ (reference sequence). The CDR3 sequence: CASSSGLAGGYEQYF. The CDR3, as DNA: TGTGCCAGCAGCTCGGGACTAGCGGGAGGCTACGAGCAGTACTTC.